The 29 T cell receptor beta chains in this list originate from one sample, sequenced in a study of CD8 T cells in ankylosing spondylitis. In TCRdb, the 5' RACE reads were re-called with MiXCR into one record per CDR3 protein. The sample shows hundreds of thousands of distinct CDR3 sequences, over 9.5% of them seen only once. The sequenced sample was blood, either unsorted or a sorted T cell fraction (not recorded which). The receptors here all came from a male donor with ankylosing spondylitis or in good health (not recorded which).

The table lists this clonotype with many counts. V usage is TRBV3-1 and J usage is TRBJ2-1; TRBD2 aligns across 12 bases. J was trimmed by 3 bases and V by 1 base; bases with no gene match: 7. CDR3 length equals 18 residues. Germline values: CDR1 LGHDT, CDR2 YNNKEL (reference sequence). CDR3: CASSQALLAGGLYNEQFF. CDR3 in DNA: TGTGCCAGCAGCCAAGCCCTACTAGCGGGGGGCCTCTACAATGAGCAGTTCTTC.

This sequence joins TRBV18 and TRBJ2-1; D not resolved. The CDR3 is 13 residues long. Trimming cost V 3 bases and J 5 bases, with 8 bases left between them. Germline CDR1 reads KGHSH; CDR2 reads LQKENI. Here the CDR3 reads CASSPVDDNEQFF. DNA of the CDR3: TGTGCCAGCTCACCGGTGGACGACAATGAGCAGTTCTTC.

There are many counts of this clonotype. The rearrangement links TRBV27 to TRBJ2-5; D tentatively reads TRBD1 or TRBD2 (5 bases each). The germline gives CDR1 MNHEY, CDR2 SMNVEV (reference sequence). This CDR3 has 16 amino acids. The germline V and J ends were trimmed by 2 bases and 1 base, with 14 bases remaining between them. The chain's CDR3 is CASSLEGATAQETQYF. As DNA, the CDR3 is TGTGCCAGCAGTTTAGAGGGAGCGACAGCCCAAGAGACCCAGTACTTC.

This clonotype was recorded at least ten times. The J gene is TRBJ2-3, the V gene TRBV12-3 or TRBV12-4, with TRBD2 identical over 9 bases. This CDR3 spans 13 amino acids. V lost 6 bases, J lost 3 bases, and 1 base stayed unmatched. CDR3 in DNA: TGTGCCAGCAGGCTAGCGGGGACAGATACGCAGTATTTT. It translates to CASRLAGTDTQYF.

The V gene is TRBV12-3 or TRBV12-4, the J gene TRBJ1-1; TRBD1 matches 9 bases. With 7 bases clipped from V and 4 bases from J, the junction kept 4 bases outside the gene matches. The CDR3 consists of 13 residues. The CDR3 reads CASIVTGGTEAFF. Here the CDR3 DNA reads TGTGCCAGCATTGTGACAGGGGGCACTGAAGCTTTCTTT.

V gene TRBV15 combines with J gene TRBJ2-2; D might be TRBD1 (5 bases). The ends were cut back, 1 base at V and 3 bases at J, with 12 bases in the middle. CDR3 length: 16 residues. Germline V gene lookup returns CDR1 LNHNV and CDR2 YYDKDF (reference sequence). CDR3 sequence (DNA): TGTGCCACCAGCAGAGCAGGGATTAGCTACACCGGGGAGCTGTTTTTT. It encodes CATSRAGISYTGELFF.

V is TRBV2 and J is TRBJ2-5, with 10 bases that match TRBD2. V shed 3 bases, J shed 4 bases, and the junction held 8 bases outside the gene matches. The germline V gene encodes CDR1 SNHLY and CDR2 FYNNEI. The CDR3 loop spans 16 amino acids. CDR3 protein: CASSEDGLAVGETQYF. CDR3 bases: TGTGCCAGCAGTGAGGATGGACTAGCGGTAGGAGAGACCCAGTACTTC.

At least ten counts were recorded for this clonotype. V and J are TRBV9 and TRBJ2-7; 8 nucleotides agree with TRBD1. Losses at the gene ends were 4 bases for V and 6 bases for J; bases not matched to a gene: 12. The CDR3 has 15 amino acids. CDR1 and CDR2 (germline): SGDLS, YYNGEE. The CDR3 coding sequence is TGTGCCAGCAGCTTGTCCGGGACCCAGGGGGCCGAGCAGTACTTC. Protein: CASSLSGTQGAEQYF.

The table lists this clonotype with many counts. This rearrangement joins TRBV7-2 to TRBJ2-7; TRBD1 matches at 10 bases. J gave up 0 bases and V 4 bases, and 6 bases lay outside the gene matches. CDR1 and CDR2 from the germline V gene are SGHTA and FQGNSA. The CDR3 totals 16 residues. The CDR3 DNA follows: TGTGCCAGCAGCTCGGGGACAGGGGCAAGCTCCTACGAGCAGTACTTC. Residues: CASSSGTGASSYEQYF. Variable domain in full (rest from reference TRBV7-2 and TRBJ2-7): GAGVSQSPSNKVTEKGKDVELRCDPISGHTALYWYRQSLGQGLEFLIYFQGNSAPDKSGLPSDRFSAERTGGSVSTLTIQRTQQEDSAVYLCASSSGTGASSYEQYFGPGTRLTVT.

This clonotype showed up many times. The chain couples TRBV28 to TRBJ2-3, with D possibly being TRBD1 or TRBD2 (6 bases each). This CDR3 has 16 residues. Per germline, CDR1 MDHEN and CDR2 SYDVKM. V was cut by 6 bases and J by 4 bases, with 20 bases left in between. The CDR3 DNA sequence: TGTGCCAGCAGCCCTCCGGGGGCCGGGTTGGCAGATACGCAGTATTTT. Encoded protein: CASSPPGAGLADTQYF. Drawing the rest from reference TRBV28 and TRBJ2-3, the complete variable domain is DVKVTQSSRYLVKRTGEKVFLECVQDMDHENMFWYRQDPGLGLRLIYFSYDVKMKEKGDIPEGYSVSREKKERFSLILESASTNQTSMYLCASSPPGAGLADTQYFGPGTRLTVL.

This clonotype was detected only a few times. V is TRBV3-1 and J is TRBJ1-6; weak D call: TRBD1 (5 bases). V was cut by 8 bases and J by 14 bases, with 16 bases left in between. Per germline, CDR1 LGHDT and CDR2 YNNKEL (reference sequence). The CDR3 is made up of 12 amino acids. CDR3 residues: CASRGLEFTLHF. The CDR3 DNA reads TGTGCCAGCCGGGGGTTGGAATTCACCCTCCACTTT.

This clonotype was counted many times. The CDR3 region has the DNA TGCAGCGTTGAGGCGACAGGCCTAACCGGGGAGCTGTTTTTT. It codes for CSVEATGLTGELFF. This chain joins TRBV29-1 and TRBJ2-2; TRBD1 is a possible D gene (6 bases). This CDR3 has 14 amino acids. The germline CDR1 and CDR2 sequences are SQVTM and ANQGSEA. Trimming stripped 3 bases from V and 5 bases from J, with 13 bases between.

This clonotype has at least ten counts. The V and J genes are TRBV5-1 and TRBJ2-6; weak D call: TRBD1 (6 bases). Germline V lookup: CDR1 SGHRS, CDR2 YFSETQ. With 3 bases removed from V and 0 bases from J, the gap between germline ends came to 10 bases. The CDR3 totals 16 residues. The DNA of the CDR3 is TGCGCCAGCAGCTACAGGGCTAGCTCTGGGGCCAACGTCCTGACTTTC. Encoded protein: CASSYRASSGANVLTF.

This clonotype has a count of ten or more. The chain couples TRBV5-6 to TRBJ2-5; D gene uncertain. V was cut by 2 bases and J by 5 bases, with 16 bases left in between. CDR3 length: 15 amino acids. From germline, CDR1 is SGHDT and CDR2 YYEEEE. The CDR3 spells CASSFSYAEGETQYF. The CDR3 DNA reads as TGTGCCAGCAGCTTTTCCTATGCGGAAGGGGAGACCCAGTACTTC.

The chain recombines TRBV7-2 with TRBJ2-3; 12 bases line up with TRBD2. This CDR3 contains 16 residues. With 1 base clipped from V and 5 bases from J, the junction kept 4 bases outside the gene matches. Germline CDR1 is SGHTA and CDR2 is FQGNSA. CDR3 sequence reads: CASSLGLAGDGDTQYF. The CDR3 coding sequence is TGTGCCAGCAGCTTAGGACTAGCGGGGGATGGAGATACGCAGTATTTT.

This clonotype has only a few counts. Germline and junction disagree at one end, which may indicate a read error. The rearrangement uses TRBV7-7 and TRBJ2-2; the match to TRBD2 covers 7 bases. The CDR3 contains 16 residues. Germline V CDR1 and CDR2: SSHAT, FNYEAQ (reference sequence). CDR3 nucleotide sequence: TGTGCTAGCAGCTCATGGACTAGTTCGGGCACCGGGGAGCTGTTTTTT. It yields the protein CASSSWTSSGTGELFF. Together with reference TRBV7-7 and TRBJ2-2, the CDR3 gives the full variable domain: GAGVSQSPRYKVTKRGQDVTLRCDPISSHATLYWYQQALGQGPEFLTYFNYEAQPDKSGLPSDRFSAERPEGSISTLTIQRTEQRDSAMYRCASSSWTSSGTGELFFGEGSRLTVL.

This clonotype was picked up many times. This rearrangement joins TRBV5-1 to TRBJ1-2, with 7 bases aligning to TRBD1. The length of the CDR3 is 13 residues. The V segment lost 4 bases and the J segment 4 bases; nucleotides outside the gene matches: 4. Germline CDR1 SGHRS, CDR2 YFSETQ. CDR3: CASSEGQPYGYTF. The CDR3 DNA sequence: TGCGCCAGCAGCGAGGGACAGCCCTATGGCTACACCTTC.

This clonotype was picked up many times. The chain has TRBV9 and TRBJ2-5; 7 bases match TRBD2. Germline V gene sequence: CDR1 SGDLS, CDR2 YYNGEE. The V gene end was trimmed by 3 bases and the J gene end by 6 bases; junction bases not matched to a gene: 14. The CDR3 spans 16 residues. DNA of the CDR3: TGTGCCAGCAGCGAAGGCGAGGGAGGGATTCTAAAGACCCAGTACTTC. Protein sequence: CASSEGEGGILKTQYF.

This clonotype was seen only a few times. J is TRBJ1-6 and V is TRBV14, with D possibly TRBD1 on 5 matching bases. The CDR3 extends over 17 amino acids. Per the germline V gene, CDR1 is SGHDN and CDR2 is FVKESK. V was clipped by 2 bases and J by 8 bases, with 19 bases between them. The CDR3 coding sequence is TGTGCCAGCAGCCAACGTGGGTCGGGGACGTGGGATTCACCCCTCCACTTT. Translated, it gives CASSQRGSGTWDSPLHF.

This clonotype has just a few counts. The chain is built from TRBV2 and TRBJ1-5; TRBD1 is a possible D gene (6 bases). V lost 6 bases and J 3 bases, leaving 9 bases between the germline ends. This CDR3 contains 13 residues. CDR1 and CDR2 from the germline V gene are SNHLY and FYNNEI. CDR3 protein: CASSGGLNQPQHF. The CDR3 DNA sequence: TGTGCCAGCAGCGGGGGCCTCAATCAGCCCCAGCATTTT.

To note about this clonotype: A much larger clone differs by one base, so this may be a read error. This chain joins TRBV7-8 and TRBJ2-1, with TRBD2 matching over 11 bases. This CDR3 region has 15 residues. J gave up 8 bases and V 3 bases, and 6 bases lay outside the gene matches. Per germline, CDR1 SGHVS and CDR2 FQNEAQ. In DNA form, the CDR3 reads TGTGCCAGCAGCTTTAGCGGGGGGGCCATGTATGAGCAGTTCTTC. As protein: CASSFSGGAMYEQFF.

The CDR3 DNA reads as TGCAGTGCTAAACTCCCTGGGCGGGTATCTAGCCAAGAGACCCAGTACTTC. This codes for CSAKLPGRVSSQETQYF. V and J are TRBV20-1 and TRBJ2-5; TRBD2 is a possible D gene (5 bases). Germline CDR1 is DFQATT and CDR2 is SNEGSKA (reference sequence). The CDR3 runs 17 residues. Deletions cut 4 bases from V and 1 base from J, with 22 bases between.

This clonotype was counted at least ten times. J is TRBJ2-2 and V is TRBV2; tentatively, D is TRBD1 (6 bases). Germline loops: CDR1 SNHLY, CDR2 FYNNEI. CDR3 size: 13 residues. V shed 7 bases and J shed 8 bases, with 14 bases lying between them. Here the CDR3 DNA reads TGTGCCAGCAAGGCCTCAGGGGCTGGGGAGCTGTTTTTT. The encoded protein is CASKASGAGELFF.

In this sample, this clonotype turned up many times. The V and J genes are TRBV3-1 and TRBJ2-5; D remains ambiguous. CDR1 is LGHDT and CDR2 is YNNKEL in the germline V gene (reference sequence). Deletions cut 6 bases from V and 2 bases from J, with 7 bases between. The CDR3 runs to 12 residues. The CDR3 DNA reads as TGTGCCAGCAGTGGGTGGCAAGAGACCCAGTACTTC. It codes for CASSGWQETQYF.

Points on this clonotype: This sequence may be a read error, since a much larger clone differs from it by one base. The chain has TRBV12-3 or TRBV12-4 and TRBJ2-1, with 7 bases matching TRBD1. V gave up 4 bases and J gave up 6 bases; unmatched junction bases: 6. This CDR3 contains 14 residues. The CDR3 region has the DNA TGTGCCAGCAGTTCCGGGACAGTCTGCAATGAGCAGTTCTTC. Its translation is CASSSGTVCNEQFF.

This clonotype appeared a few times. The CDR3 coding sequence is TGTGCCAGCTCACCAGGGGGCATCGATACCGGGGAGCTGTTTTTT. Translated: CASSPGGIDTGELFF. The chain recombines TRBV18 with TRBJ2-2, with a weak D call TRBD1 (6 bases). The CDR3 has 15 amino acids. Germline loops: CDR1 KGHSH, CDR2 LQKENI. V was clipped by 2 bases and J by 5 bases, with 12 bases between them.

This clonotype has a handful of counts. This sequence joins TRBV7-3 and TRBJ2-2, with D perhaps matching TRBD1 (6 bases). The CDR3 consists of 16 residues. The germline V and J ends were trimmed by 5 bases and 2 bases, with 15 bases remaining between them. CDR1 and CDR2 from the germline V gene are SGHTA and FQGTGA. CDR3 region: CASSPNRALNTGELFF. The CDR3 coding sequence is TGTGCCAGCAGCCCCAACAGGGCCCTAAACACCGGGGAGCTGTTTTTT.

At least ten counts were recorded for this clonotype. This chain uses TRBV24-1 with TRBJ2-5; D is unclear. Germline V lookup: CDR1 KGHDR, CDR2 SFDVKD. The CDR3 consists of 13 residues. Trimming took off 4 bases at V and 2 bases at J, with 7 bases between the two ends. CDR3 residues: CATSELTQETQYF. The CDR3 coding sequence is TGTGCCACCAGTGAGCTAACTCAAGAGACCCAGTACTTC.

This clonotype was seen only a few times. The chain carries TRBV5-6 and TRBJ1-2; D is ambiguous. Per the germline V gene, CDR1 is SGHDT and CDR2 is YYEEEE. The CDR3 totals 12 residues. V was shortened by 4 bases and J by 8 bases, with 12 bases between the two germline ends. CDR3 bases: TGTGCCAGCAGCCCCGTATCGACGGGCTACACCTTC. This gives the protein CASSPVSTGYTF.